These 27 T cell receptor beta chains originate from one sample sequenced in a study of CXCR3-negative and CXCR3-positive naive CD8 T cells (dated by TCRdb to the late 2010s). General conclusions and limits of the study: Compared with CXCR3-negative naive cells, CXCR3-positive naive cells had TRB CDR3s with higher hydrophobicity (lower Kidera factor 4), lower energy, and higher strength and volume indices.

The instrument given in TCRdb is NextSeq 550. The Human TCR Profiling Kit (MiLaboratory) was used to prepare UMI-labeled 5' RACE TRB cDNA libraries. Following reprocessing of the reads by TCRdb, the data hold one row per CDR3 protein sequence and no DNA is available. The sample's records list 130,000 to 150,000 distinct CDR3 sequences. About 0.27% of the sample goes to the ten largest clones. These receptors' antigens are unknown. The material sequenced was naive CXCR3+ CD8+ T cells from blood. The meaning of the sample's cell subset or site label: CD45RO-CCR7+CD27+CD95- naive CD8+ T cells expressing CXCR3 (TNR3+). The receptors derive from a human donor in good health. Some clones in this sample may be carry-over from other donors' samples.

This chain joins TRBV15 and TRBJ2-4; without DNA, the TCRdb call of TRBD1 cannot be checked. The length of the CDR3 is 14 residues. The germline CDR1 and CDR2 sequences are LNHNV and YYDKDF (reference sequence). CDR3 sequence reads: CATSLGGAKNIQYF.

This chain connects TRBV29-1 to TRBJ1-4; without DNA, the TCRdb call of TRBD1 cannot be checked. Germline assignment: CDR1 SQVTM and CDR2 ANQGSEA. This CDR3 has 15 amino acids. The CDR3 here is CSVEVPGQGWEKLFF.

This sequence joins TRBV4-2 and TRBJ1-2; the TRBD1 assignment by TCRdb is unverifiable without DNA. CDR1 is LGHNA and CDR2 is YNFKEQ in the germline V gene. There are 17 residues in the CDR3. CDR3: CASSQDERGADGSGYTF.

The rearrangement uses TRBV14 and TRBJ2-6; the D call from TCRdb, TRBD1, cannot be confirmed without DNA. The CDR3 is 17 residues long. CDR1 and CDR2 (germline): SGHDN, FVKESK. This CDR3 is CASSQEYRVTGANVLTF.

The CDR3 is CASSYNSGANVLTF. This chain uses TRBV6-5 with TRBJ2-6. This CDR3 region has 14 residues. Germline-derived CDR1 and CDR2 are MNHEY and SVGAGI.

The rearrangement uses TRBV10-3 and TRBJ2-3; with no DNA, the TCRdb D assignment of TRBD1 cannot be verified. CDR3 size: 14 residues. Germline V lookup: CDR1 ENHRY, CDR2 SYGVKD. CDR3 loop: CAISDVGGEDTQYF.

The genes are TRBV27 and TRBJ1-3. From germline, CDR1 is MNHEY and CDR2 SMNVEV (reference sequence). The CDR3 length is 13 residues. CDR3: CASSLSAGNTIYF.

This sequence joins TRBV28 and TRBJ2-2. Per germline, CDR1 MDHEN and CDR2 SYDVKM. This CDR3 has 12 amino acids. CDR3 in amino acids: CASSYLAGELFF.

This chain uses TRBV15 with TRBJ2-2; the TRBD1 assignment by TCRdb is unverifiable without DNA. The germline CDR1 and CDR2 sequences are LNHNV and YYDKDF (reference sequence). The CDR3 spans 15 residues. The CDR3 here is CATSAGRGNTGELFF.

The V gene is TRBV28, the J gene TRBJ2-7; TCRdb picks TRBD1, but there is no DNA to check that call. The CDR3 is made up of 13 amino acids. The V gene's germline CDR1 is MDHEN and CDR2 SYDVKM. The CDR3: CASSSDRGYEQYF.

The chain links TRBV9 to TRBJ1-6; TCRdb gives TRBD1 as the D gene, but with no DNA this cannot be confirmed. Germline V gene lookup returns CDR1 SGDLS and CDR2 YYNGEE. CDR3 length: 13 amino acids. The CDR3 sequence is CASSEGNGSPLHF.

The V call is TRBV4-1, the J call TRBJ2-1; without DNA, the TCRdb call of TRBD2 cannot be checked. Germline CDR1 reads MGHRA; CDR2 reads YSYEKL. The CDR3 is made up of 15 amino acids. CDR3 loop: CASSQDLREFNEQFF.

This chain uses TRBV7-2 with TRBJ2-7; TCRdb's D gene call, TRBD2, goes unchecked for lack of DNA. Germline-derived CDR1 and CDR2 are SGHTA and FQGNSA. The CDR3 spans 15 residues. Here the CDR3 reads CASSRNLRDFITQYF. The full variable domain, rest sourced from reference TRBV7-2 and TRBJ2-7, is GAGVSQSPSNKVTEKGKDVELRCDPISGHTALYWYRQSLGQGLEFLIYFQGNSAPDKSGLPSDRFSAERTGGSVSTLTIQRTQQEDSAVYLCASSRNLRDFITQYFGPGTRLTVT.

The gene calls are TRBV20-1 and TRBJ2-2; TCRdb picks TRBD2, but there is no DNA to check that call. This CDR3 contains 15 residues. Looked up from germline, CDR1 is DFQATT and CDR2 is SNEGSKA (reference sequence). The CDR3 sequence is CSALSRRVSTGELFF.

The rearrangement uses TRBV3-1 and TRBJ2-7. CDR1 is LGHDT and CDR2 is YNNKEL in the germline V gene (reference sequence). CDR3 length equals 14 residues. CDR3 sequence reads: CASSGTLRSYEQYF.

CDR3 region: CASRDSTYNEQFF. The V call is TRBV6-1, the J call TRBJ2-1. CDR3 size: 13 residues. The germline V gene encodes CDR1 MNHNS and CDR2 SASEGT.

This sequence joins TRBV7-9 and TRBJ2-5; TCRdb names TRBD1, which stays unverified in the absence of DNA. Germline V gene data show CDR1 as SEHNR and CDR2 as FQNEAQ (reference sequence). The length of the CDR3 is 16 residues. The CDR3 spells CASSLATGTYQETQYF.

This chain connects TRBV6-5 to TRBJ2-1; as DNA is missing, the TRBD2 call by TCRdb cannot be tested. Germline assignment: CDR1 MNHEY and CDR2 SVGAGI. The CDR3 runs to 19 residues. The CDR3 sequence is CASSSGASGSYHSYNEQFF.

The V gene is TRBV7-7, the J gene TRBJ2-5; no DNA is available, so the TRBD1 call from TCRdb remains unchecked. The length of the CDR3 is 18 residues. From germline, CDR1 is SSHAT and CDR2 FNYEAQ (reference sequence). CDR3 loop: CASSLVSGTGVLRETQYF.

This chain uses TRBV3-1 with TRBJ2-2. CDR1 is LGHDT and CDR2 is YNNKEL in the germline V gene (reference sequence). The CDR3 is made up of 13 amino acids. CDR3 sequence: CASSHTNTGELFF. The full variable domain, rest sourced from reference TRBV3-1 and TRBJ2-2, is DTAVSQTPKYLVTQMGNDKSIKCEQNLGHDTMYWYKQDSKKFLKIMFSYNNKELIINETVPNRFSPKSPDKAHLNLHINSLELGDSAVYFCASSHTNTGELFFGEGSRLTVL.

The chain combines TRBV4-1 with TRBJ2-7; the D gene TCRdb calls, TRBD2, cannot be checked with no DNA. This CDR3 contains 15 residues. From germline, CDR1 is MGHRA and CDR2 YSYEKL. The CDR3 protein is CASSQVGLATYEQYF.

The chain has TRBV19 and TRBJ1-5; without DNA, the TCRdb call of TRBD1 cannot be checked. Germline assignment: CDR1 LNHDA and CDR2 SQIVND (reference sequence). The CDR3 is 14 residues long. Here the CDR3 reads CASSKTGFNQPQHF.

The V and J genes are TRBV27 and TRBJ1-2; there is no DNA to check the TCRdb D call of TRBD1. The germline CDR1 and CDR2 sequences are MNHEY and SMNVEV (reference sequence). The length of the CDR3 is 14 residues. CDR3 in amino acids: CASSSTGNYYGYTF.

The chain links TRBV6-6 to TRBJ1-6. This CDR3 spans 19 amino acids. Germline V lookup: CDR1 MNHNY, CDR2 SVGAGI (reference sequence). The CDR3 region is CASSYGALGARSGNSPLHF.

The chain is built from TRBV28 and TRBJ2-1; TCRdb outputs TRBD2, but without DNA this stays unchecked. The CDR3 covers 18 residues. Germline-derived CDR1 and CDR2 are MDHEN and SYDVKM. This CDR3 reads CASSFSSRTGDSYNEQFF.

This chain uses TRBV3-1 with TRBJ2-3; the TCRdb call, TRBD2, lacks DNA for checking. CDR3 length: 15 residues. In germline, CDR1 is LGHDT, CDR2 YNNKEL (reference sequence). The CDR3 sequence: CASRRIRDGGDTQYF.

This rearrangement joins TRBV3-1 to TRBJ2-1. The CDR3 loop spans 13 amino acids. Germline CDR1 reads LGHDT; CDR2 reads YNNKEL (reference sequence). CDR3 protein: CASSQRYEGEQFF.